This is a list of T cell receptor beta chains from one sample in a study of shared clonotypes between healthy human individuals. Some clones are missing from TCRdb's copy, which holds only in-frame ones; the method was immunoSEQ multiplex PCR. The sample holds about 460,000 clones; around 77% are singletons and the top ten take around 12%. Material: PBMCs. Receptors originate from a woman in her thirties or forties in good health. Some clones in this sample may be carry-over from other donors' samples. CDR3s include the opening cysteine and the closing phenylalanine or tryptophan. A D gene is named only where the DNA matches it firmly. Size tells how often a clone was seen (once, few, many) or the class of an expanded clone, and some rows leave it out.

CDR3nt: TGCGCCAGCACGAACGGGAACACTGAAGCTTTCTTT
CDR3aa: CASTNGNTEAFF
v_gene: TRBV10-2
abundance: -
j_gene: TRBJ1-1
d_gene: -

CDR3nt: TGTGCCACCAGCAGAGGGGCGGGGGATACGCAGTATTTT
CDR3aa: CATSRGAGDTQYF
v_gene: TRBV15
abundance: -
j_gene: TRBJ2-3
d_gene: -

CDR3nt: TGTGCCAGCAGCTCCGCCGGGACAGGGTACACTGAAGCTTTCTTT
CDR3aa: CASSSAGTGYTEAFF
v_gene: TRBV11-2
abundance: -
j_gene: TRBJ1-1
d_gene: TRBD1

CDR3nt: TGCGCCAGCAGCTGGGACGGGATACAGCCCCAGCATTTT
CDR3aa: CASSWDGIQPQHF
v_gene: TRBV5-1
abundance: -
j_gene: TRBJ1-5
d_gene: -

CDR3nt: TGCGCCTCCGGGGCTAGCGGACACACAGATACGCAGTATTTT
CDR3aa: CASGASGHTDTQYF
v_gene: TRBV10-2
abundance: -
j_gene: TRBJ2-3
d_gene: TRBD2

CDR3nt: TGTGCCAGCAGTTTATCGCGGGACCCTATTTTCTACGAGCAGTACTTC
CDR3aa: CASSLSRDPIFYEQYF
v_gene: TRBV28
abundance: -
j_gene: TRBJ2-7
d_gene: -

CDR3nt: TGTGCCAGCAGTTCTCTAGCGACGCCAGTGGGTAAGCAGTTCTTC
CDR3aa: CASSSLATPVGKQFF
v_gene: TRBV28
abundance: -
j_gene: TRBJ2-1
d_gene: -

CDR3nt: TGTGCCAGCAGCTTAGCGGCAACCTACGAGCAGTACTTC
CDR3aa: CASSLAATYEQYF
v_gene: TRBV13
abundance: few
j_gene: TRBJ2-7
d_gene: -

CDR3nt: TGTGCCAGCAGCCCCAAAGGGGCTCGGGGGGCGACCACCGGGGAGCTGTTTTTT
CDR3aa: CASSPKGARGATTGELFF
v_gene: TRBV5-6
abundance: -
j_gene: TRBJ2-2
d_gene: -

CDR3nt: TGTGCCAGCAGTGATGGGGGGAGGGAAAACATTCAGTACTTC
CDR3aa: CASSDGGRENIQYF
v_gene: TRBV25-1
abundance: -
j_gene: TRBJ2-4
d_gene: TRBD2

CDR3nt: TGTGCCACCAGCCAAGGGGCGTGGGAGACCCAGTACTTC
CDR3aa: CATSQGAWETQYF
v_gene: TRBV15
abundance: many
j_gene: TRBJ2-5
d_gene: -

CDR3nt: TGCAGCGCCCGGTCCCCAGGGGAAGCTAACTATGGCTACACCTTC
CDR3aa: CSARSPGEANYGYTF
v_gene: TRBV29-1
abundance: -
j_gene: TRBJ1-2
d_gene: -

CDR3nt: TGTGCCAGCAGTTTATCCGGGAGCTATGGCTACACCTTC
CDR3aa: CASSLSGSYGYTF
v_gene: TRBV27
abundance: -
j_gene: TRBJ1-2
d_gene: -

CDR3nt: TGTGCCAGCAGCGTAGTTCCAGCGGGAGTAGCCGGGGAGCTGTTTTTT
CDR3aa: CASSVVPAGVAGELFF
v_gene: TRBV9
abundance: -
j_gene: TRBJ2-2
d_gene: TRBD2

CDR3nt: TGTGCCAGCAGCTTCGACGGGAGTGGGGCCCGTGAGCAGTTCTTC
CDR3aa: CASSFDGSGAREQFF
v_gene: TRBV7-3
abundance: once
j_gene: TRBJ2-1
d_gene: -